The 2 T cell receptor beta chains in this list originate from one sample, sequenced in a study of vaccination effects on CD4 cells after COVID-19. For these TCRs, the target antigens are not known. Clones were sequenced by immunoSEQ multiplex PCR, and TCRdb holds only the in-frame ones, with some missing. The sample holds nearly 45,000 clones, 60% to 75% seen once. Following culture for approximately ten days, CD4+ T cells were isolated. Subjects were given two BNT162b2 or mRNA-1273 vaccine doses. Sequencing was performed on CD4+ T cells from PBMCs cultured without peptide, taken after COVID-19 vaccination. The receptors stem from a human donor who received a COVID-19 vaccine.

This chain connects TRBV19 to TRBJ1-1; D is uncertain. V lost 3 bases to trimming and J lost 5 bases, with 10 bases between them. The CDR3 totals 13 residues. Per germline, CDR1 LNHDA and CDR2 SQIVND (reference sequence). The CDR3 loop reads CASSMLLGTEAFF. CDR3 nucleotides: TGTGCCAGTAGTATGTTACTGGGAACTGAAGCTTTCTTT. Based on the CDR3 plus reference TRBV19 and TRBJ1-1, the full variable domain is DGGITQSPKYLFRKEGQNVTLSCEQNLNHDAMYWYRQDPGQGLRLIYYSQIVNDFQKGDIAEGYSVSREKKESFPLTVTSAQKNPTAFYLCASSMLLGTEAFFGQGTRLTVV.

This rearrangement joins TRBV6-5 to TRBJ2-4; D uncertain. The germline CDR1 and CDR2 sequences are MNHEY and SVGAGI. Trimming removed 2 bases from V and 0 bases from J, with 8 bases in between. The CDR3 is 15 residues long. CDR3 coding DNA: TGTGCCAGCAGTTACACCCGGCTAGCCAAAAACATTCAGTACTTC. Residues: CASSYTRLAKNIQYF.